The T cell receptor (beta chain) under discussion was sequenced for a study of blood T cell repertoires in COVID-19. Background on the study: Whether acute or convalescent, the COVID-19 samples came from the United States, Italy and Spain. The cDNA or gDNA used as material had been derived from T cells, B-cell-depleted T cells, or PBMCs.

This clone was counted only a few times. How the authors handled the data: Reference gene primer amplification in the assay estimated nucleated cell counts. TCRdb keeps only in-frame clones here, not all; method: immunoSEQ multiplex PCR. V, J and clone size reflect that table, while D and trimming were determined from the DNA. The sample records some 150,000 clones, roughly 90% being singletons. This CDR3 comprises 15 residues. Trimming removed 4 bases from V and 4 bases from J, with 17 bases in between. In germline, CDR1 is SGDLS, CDR2 YYNGEE. The TCR sequence derives from a human donor in a cohort sampled during active COVID-19. The rearrangement links TRBV9 to TRBJ1-1; D is perhaps TRBD1 (6 bases). The specimen was peripheral blood. Here the CDR3 reads CASSSQQGKSTEAFF. CDR3 sequence (DNA): TGTGCCAGCAGCTCACAACAGGGTAAGAGCACTGAAGCTTTCTTT.